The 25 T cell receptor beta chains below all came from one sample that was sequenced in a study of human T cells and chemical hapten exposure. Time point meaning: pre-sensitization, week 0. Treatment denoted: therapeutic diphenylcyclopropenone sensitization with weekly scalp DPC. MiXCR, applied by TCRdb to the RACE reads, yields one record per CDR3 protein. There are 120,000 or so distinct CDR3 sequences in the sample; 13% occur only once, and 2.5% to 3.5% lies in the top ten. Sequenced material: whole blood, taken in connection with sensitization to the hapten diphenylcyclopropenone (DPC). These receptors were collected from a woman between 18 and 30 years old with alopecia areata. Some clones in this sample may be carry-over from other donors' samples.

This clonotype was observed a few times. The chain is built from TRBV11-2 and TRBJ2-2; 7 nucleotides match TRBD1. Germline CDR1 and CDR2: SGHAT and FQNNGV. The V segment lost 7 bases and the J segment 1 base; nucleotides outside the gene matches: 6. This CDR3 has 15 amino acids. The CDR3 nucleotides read TGTGCCAGCACAACCGGGACAGTGAACACCGGGGAGCTGTTTTTT. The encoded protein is CASTTGTVNTGELFF.

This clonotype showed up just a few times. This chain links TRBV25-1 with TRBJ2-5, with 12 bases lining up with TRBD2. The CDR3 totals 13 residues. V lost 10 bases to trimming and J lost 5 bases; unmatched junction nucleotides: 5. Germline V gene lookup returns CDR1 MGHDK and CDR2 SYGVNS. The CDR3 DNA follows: TGTGCCAACCTAGCGGGGGGGCGGGAGACCCAGTACTTC. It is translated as CANLAGGRETQYF. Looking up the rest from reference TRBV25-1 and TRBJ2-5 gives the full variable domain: EADIYQTPRYLVIGTGKKITLECSQTMGHDKMYWYQQDPGMELHLIHYSYGVNSTEKGDLSSESTVSRIRTEHFPLTLESARPSHTSQYLCANLAGGRETQYFGPGTRLLVL.

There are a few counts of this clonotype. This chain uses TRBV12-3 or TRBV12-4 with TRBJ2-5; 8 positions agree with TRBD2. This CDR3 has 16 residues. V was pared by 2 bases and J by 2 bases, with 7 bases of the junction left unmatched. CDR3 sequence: CASSLRRGALQETQYF. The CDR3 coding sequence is TGTGCCAGCAGTTTAAGGCGGGGGGCCTTACAAGAGACCCAGTACTTC.

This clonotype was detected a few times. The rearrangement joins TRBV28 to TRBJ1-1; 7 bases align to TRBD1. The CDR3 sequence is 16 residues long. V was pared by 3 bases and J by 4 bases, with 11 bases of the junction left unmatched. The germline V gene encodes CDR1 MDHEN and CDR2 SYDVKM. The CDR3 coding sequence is TGTGCCAGCAGTTTCCTCGACAGGGTTAAGAGCACTGAAGCTTTCTTT. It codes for CASSFLDRVKSTEAFF.

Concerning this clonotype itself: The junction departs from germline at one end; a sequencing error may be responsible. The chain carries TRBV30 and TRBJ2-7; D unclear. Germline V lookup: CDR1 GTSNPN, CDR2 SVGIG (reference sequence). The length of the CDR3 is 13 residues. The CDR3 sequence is CAWSEGSPTWQNF. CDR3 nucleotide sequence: TGTGCCTGGAGTGAAGGCAGCCCAACCTGGCAGAACTTC.

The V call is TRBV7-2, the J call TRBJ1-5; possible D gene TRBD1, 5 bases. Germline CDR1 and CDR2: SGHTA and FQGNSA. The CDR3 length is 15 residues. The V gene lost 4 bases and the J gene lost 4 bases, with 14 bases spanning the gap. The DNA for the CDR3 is TGTGCCAGCAGCTCCCCCGGGGGTAGGAATCAGCCCCAGCATTTT. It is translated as CASSSPGGRNQPQHF.

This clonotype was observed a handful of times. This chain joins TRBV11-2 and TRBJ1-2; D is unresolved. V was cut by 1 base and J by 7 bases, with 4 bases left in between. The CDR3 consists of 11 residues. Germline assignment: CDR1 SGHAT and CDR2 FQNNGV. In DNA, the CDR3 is TGTGCCAGCAGCTTAGCTCGTGGCTACACCTTC. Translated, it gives CASSLARGYTF.

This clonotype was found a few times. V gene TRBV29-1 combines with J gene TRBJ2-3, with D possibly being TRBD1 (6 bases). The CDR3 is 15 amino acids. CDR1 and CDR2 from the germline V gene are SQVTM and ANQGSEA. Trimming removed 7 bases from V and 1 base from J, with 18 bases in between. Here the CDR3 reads CSAEKLGAGTDTQYF. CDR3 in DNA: TGCAGCGCCGAAAAGTTGGGGGCGGGCACAGATACGCAGTATTTT.

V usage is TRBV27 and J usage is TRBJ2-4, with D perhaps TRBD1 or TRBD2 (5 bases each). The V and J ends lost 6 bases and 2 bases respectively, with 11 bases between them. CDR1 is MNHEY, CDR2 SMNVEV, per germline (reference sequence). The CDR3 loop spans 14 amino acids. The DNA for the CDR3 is TGTGCCAGCAGCGGGACCCTGTCCAAAAACATTCAGTACTTC. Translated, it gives CASSGTLSKNIQYF.

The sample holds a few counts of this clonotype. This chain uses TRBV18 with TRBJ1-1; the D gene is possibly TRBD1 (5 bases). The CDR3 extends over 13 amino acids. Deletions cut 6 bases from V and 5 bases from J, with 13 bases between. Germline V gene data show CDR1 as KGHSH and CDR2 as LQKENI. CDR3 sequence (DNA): TGTGCCAGCTCCCCCGGGGCATATACTGAAGCTTTCTTT. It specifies CASSPGAYTEAFF.

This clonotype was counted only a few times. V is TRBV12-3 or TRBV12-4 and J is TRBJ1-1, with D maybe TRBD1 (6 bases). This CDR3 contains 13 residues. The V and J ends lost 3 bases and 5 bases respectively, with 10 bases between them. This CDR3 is CASSLQGRTEAFF. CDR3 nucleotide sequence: TGTGCCAGCAGTTTGCAGGGGAGGACTGAAGCTTTCTTT.

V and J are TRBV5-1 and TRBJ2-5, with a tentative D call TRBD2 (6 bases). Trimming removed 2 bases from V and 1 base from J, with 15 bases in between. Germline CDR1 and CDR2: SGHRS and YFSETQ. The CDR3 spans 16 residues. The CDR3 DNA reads TGCGCCAGCAGCTTAACTACCGCGGGGCCCCAAGAGACCCAGTACTTC. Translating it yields CASSLTTAGPQETQYF.

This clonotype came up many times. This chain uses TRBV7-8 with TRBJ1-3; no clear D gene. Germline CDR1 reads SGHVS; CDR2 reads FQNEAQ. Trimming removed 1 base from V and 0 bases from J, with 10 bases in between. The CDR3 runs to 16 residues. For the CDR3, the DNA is TGTGCCAGCAGCTTAGGGGTTTCTATCTCTGGAAACACCATATATTTT. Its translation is CASSLGVSISGNTIYF. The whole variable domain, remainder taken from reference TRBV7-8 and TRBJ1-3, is GAGVSQSPRYKVAKRGQDVALRCDPISGHVSLFWYQQALGQGPEFLTYFQNEAQLDKSGLPSDRFFAERPEGSVSTLKIQRTQQEDSAVYLCASSLGVSISGNTIYFGEGSWLTVV.

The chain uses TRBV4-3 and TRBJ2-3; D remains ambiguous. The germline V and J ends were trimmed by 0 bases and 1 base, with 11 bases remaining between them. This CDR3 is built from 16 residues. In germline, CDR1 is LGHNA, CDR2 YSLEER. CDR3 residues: CASSQEGRRRTDTQYF. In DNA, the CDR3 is TGCGCCAGCAGCCAAGAGGGAAGGCGGCGCACAGATACGCAGTATTTT.

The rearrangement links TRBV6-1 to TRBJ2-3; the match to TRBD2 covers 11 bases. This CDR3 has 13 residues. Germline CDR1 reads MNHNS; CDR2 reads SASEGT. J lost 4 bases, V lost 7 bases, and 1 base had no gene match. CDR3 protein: CASKLAGADTQYF. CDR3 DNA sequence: TGTGCCAGCAAACTAGCGGGAGCAGATACGCAGTATTTT.

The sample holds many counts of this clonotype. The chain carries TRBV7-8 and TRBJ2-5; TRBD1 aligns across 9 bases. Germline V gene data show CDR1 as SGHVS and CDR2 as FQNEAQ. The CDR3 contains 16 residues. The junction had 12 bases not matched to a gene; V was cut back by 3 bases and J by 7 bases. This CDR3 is CASSLVPGQGPPTQYF. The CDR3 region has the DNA TGTGCCAGCAGCTTGGTCCCGGGACAGGGACCCCCGACCCAGTACTTC.

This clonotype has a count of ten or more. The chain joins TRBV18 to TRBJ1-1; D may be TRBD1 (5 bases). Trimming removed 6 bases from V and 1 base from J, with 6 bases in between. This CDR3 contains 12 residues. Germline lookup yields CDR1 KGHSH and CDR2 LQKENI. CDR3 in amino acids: CASSGRNTEAFF. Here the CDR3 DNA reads TGTGCCAGCTCGGGACGGAACACTGAAGCTTTCTTT.

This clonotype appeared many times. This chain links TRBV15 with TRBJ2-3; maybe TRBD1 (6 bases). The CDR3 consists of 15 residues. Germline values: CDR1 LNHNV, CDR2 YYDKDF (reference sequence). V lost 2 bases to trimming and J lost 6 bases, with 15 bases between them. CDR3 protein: CATSRSGQPSDTQYF. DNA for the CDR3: TGTGCCACCAGCAGATCGGGACAACCCTCCGATACGCAGTATTTT. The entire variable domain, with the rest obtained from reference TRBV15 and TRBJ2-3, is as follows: DAMVIQNPRYQVTQFGKPVTLSCSQTLNHNVMYWYQQKSSQAPKLLFHYYDKDFNNEADTPDNFQSRRPNTSFCFLDIRSPGLGDTAMYLCATSRSGQPSDTQYFGPGTRLTVL.

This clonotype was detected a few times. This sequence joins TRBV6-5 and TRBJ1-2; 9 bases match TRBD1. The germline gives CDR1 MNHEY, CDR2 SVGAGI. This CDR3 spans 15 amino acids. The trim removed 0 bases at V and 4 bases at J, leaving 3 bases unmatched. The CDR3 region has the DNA TGTGCCAGCAGTTACTCGTACAGGGGGCTCTATGGCTACACCTTC. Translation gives CASSYSYRGLYGYTF.

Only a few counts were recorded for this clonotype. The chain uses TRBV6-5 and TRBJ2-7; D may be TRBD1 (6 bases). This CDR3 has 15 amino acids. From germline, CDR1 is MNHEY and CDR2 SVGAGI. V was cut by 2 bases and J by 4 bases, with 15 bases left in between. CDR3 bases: TGTGCCAGCAGTTACCGACCGGGACAATTTTACGAGCAGTACTTC. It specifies CASSYRPGQFYEQYF.

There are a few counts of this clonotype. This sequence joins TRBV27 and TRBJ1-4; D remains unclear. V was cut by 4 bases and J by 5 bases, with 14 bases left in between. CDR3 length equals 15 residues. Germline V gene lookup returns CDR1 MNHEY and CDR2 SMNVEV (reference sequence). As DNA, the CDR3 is TGTGCCAGCAGTTCGCACAGATCCTTAAATGAAAAACTGTTTTTT. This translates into CASSSHRSLNEKLFF. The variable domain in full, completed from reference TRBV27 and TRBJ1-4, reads EAQVTQNPRYLITVTGKKLTVTCSQNMNHEYMSWYRQDPGLGLRQIYYSMNVEVTDKGDVPEGYKVSRKEKRNFPLILESPSPNQTSLYFCASSSHRSLNEKLFFGSGTQLSVL.

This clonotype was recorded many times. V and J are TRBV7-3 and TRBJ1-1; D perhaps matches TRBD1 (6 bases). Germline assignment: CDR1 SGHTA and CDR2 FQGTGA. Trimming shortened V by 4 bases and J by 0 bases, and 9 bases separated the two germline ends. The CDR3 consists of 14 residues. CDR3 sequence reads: CASSSGQMNTEAFF. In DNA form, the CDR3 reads TGTGCCAGCAGCTCTGGACAGATGAACACTGAAGCTTTCTTT.

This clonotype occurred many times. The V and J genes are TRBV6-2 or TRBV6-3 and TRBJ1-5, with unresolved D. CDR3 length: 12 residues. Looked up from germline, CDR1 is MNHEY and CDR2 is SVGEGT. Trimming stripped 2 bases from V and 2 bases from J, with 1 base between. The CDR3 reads CASSYGNQPQHF. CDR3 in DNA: TGTGCCAGCAGTTACGGCAATCAGCCCCAGCATTTT.

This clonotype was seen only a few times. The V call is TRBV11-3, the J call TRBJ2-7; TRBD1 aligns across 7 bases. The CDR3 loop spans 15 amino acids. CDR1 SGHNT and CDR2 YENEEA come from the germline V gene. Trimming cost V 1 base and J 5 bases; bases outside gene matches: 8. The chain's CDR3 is CASSLGQGSIHEQYF. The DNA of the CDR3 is TGTGCCAGCAGCTTAGGACAGGGATCCATCCACGAGCAGTACTTC.

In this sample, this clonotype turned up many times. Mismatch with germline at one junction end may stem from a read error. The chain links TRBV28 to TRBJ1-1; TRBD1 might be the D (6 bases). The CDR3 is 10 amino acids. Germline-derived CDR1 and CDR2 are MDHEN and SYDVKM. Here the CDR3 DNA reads TGCTGCGCACAGGGTCATGAAGCTTTCTTT. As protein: CCAQGHEAFF.